Below are 5 T cell receptor beta chains sequenced from a single sample in a study of cytomegalovirus exposure and HLA in healthy donors. 13 Jbeta primers and 60 Vbeta primers were used for the PCR. The protocol was immunoSEQ multiplex PCR, while the TCRdb copy is restricted to in-frame clones and leaves out a portion. Of 100,000 or so clones listed, approximately 80% are singletons. Sequenced material: PBMCs. These receptors all come from a female donor in good health and CMV-seropositive.

V usage is TRBV2 and J usage is TRBJ2-7, with 7 bases lining up with TRBD2. CDR3 length: 15 amino acids. V trimming: 2 bases; J trimming: 4 bases; junction bases outside the gene matches: 8. Germline V gives CDR1 SNHLY, CDR2 FYNNEI. Here the CDR3 DNA reads TGTGCCAGCAGTGAACGGGGGAGGGCCACTTACGAGCAGTACTTC. Amino acid sequence: CASSERGRATYEQYF. The full variable domain, with the rest looked up from reference TRBV2 and TRBJ2-7, is EPEVTQTPSHQVTQMGQEVILRCVPISNHLYFYWYRQILGQKVEFLVSFYNNEISEKSEIFDDQFSVERPDGSNFTLKIRSTKLEDSAMYFCASSERGRATYEQYFGPGTRLTVT.

The chain links TRBV10-3 to TRBJ2-7; a weak D match, TRBD2 (5 bases). This CDR3 comprises 14 residues. Trimming left V 3 bases short and J 3 bases short, with 12 bases between. Germline V gene sequence: CDR1 ENHRY, CDR2 SYGVKD. The chain's CDR3 is CAISERGEYYEQYF. The CDR3 coding sequence is TGTGCCATCAGTGAACGGGGAGAATACTACGAGCAGTACTTC.

The gene calls are TRBV5-1 and TRBJ2-7; TRBD2 matches at 10 bases. The junction had 10 bases not matched to a gene; V was cut back by 4 bases and J by 3 bases. The CDR3 is 16 amino acids. Germline V CDR1 and CDR2: SGHRS, YFSETQ. CDR3 coding DNA: TGCGCCAGCAGCCCTACTCTAGCGGGAGTCCTCTACGAGCAGTACTTC. Translating gives CASSPTLAGVLYEQYF.

V usage is TRBV7-9 and J usage is TRBJ2-1; perhaps TRBD2 as D (5 bases). The CDR3 is made up of 16 amino acids. Germline CDR1 reads SEHNR; CDR2 reads FQNEAQ (reference sequence). With 5 bases removed from V and 2 bases from J, the gap between germline ends came to 16 bases. In nucleotides, the CDR3 is TGTGCCAGCAGCGACCATTTCGGGGTAACCTACAATGAGCAGTTCTTC. It codes for CASSDHFGVTYNEQFF. The whole variable domain, remainder taken from reference TRBV7-9 and TRBJ2-1, is DTGVSQNPRHKITKRGQNVTFRCDPISEHNRLYWYRQTLGQGPEFLTYFQNEAQLEKSRLLSDRFSAERPKGSFSTLEIQRTEQGDSAMYLCASSDHFGVTYNEQFFGPGTRLTVL.

The rearrangement links TRBV29-1 to TRBJ2-2; D gene uncertain. Trimming took 6 bases from V and 1 from J, leaving 6 bases between them. The CDR3 runs to 12 residues. The V gene's germline CDR1 is SQVTM and CDR2 ANQGSEA. CDR3 protein: CSVNRNTGELFF. The CDR3 DNA follows: TGCAGCGTCAACAGGAACACCGGGGAGCTGTTTTTT.